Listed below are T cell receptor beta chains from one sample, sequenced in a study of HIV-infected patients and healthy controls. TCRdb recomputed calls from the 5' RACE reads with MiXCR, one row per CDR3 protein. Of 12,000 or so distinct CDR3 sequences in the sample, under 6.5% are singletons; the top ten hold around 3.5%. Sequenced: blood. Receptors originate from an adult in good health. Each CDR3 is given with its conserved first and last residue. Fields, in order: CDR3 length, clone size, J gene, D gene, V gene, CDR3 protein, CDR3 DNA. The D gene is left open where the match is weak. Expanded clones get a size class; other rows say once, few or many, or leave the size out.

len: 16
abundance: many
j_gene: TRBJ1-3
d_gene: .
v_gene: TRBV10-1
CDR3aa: CASSDLGPDSGNTIYF
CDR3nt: TGCGCCAGCAGTGATTTGGGACCTGACTCTGGAAACACCATATATTTT

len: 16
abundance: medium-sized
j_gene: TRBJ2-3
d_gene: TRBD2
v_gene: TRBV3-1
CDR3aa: CASSQDPSGGAATQYF
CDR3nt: TGTGCCAGCAGCCAAGATCCCAGCGGGGGGGCCGCTACGCAGTATTTT

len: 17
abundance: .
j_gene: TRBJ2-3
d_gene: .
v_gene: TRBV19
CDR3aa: CASRFSGNRQSTDTQYF
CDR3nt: TGTGCCAGCCGATTCTCCGGAAATAGACAGAGCACAGATACGCAGTATTTT

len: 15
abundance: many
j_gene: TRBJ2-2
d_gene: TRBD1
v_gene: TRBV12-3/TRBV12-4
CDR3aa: CASSAGTGSIGELFF
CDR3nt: TGTGCCAGCAGTGCCGGGACAGGGTCGATCGGGGAGCTGTTTTTT

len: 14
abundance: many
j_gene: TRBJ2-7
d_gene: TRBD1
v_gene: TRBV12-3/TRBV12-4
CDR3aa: CASSSGQRTYEQYF
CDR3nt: TGTGCCAGCAGTTCGGGACAGCGAACCTACGAGCAGTACTTC

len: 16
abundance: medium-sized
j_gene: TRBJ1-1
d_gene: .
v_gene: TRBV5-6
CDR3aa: CASSYYRTTANTEAFF
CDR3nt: TGTGCCAGCAGCTATTACAGGACTACGGCAAACACTGAAGCTTTCTTT

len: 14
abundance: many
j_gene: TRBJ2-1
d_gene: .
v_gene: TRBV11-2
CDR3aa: CASSLGFLYNEQFF
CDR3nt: TGTGCCAGCAGCTTAGGGTTCTTATACAATGAGCAGTTCTTC

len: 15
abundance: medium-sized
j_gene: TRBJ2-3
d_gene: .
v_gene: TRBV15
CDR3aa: CATSKEGKATDTQYF
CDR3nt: TGTGCCACCAGCAAAGAGGGAAAAGCCACAGATACGCAGTATTTT

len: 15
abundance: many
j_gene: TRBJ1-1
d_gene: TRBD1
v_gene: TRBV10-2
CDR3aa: CASSHGTAVRTEAFF
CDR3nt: TGCGCCAGCAGCCATGGGACAGCGGTGAGGACTGAAGCTTTCTTT

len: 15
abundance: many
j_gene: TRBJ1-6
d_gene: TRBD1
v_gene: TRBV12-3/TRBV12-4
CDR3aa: CASSLRGTENSPLHF
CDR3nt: TGTGCCAGCAGTTTGAGAGGGACAGAGAATTCACCCCTCCACTTT

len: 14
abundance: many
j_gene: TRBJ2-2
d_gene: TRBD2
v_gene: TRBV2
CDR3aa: CASKAGGWTGELFF
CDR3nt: TGTGCCAGCAAGGCGGGGGGCTGGACCGGGGAGCTGTTTTTT

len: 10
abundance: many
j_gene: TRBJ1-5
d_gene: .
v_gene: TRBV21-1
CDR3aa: CASLDQPQHF
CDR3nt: TGTGCCAGCTTGGATCAGCCCCAGCATTTT

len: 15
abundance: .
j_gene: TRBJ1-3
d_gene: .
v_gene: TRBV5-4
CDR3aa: CASSLQGNSGNTIYF
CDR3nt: TGTGCCAGCAGCTTGCAGGGCAACTCTGGAAACACCATATATTTT

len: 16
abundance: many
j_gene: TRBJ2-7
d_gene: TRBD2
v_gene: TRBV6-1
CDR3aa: CASSEVGLAGHYEQYF
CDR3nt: TGTGCCAGCAGTGAAGTGGGTTTAGCGGGGCACTACGAGCAGTACTTC

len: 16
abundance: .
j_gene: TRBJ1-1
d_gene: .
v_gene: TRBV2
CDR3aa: CASTEGRVEVRTEAFF
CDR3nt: TGTGCCAGCACCGAGGGCCGGGTGGAGGTCCGGACTGAAGCTTTCTTT